These 22 T cell receptor beta chains share one sample of origin, sequenced in a study of CD8 T cells in ankylosing spondylitis. TCRdb fed the 5' RACE reads into MiXCR, producing one record per CDR3 protein. Of approximately 140,000 distinct CDR3 sequences listed, 9.3% are singletons. The sequencing sample was made of blood, either unsorted or a sorted T cell fraction (not recorded which). The source is a male donor with ankylosing spondylitis or in good health (not recorded which).

This clonotype was seen repeatedly, ten times or more. The rearrangement uses TRBV2 and TRBJ2-3, with 12 bases fitting TRBD2. Germline V CDR1 and CDR2: SNHLY, FYNNEI. V lost 7 bases to trimming and J lost 4 bases; unmatched junction nucleotides: 6. CDR3 length: 15 amino acids. The CDR3 sequence is CASKPTSGRADTQYF. DNA for the CDR3: TGTGCCAGCAAACCGACTAGCGGGAGAGCAGATACGCAGTATTTT.

The J gene is TRBJ1-3, the V gene TRBV4-3; perhaps TRBD1 as D (5 bases). Germline CDR1 reads LGHNA; CDR2 reads YSLEER. Trimming shortened V by 0 bases and J by 1 base, and 10 bases separated the two germline ends. The CDR3 is 16 amino acids. The CDR3 loop reads CASSQDWGGSGNTIYF. CDR3 DNA sequence: TGCGCCAGCAGCCAAGATTGGGGGGGGTCTGGAAACACCATATATTTT.

V gene TRBV20-1 combines with J gene TRBJ1-1, with D hard to call. This CDR3 region has 14 residues. Germline-derived CDR1 and CDR2 are DFQATT and SNEGSKA (reference sequence). V was clipped by 4 bases and J by 0 bases, with 12 bases between them. In DNA, the CDR3 is TGCAGTGCTACCAGGAGCTTCATGAACACTGAAGCTTTCTTT. It encodes CSATRSFMNTEAFF.

This clonotype was seen repeatedly, ten times or more. The J gene is TRBJ2-1, the V gene TRBV29-1; 9 nucleotides align to TRBD2. The CDR3 consists of 14 residues. Per germline, CDR1 SQVTM and CDR2 ANQGSEA. The trim removed 4 bases at V and 4 bases at J, leaving 5 bases unmatched. CDR3 nucleotide sequence: TGCAGCGTTGGGCCCGCGGGAGGGTACAATGAGCAGTTCTTC. Its protein product is CSVGPAGGYNEQFF.

Of note for this clonotype: At one of its ends the junction is not consistent with the germline gene, which may arise from a read error. The chain employs TRBV7-9 and TRBJ2-7; D perhaps matches TRBD1 (6 bases). The CDR3 runs to 17 residues. Germline CDR1 SEHNR, CDR2 FQNEAQ (reference sequence). The CDR3 region has the DNA TGTTCCAGCAGCTTACCTTTTAGGCAGGGGAGCTCCTACGAGCAGTACTTC. Protein product: CSSSLPFRQGSSYEQYF.

This clonotype was observed a few times. The genes are TRBV28 and TRBJ2-7; perhaps TRBD2 as D (6 bases). Germline V gene lookup returns CDR1 MDHEN and CDR2 SYDVKM. Trimming removed 3 bases from V and 3 bases from J, with 21 bases in between. CDR3 size: 17 residues. DNA of the CDR3: TGTGCCAGCAGTTTTGGGCCTTTGGGCGGGAAGGTCTACGAGCAGTACTTC. It yields the protein CASSFGPLGGKVYEQYF.

This clonotype was seen a handful of times. The chain carries TRBV20-1 and TRBJ1-2, with no clear D. The length of the CDR3 is 11 residues. Germline V gene sequence: CDR1 DFQATT, CDR2 SNEGSKA (reference sequence). V lost 0 bases and J 3 bases, leaving 2 bases between the germline ends. CDR3 sequence (DNA): TGCAGTGCTAGAGACGACTATGGCTACACCTTC. Its translation: CSARDDYGYTF.

In the case of this clonotype: A much larger clone differs by one base, so this may be a read error. The V gene is TRBV7-3, the J gene TRBJ2-2; D gene unclear. CDR3 size: 13 residues. The ends were cut back, 5 bases at V and 0 bases at J, with 4 bases in the middle. Germline V gives CDR1 SGHTA, CDR2 FQGTGA. In nucleotides, the CDR3 is TGTGCCAGCAGCACAGCGAACACCGGGGAGCTGTTTTTT. The encoded protein is CASSTANTGELFF.

This clonotype was recorded a few times. The chain carries TRBV7-8 and TRBJ2-1; 14 bases are a match to TRBD2. Trimming removed 6 bases from V and 5 bases from J; junction bases left unmatched: 3. From germline, CDR1 is SGHVS and CDR2 FQNEAQ. This CDR3 has 15 residues. The CDR3 is CASSTGLAGDNEQFF. CDR3 sequence (DNA): TGTGCCAGCAGTACGGGACTAGCGGGGGACAATGAGCAGTTCTTC.

This clonotype was counted ten times or more. V and J are TRBV28 and TRBJ1-5; D is uncertain. V was pared by 4 bases and J by 5 bases, with 9 bases between. Germline CDR1 reads MDHEN; CDR2 reads SYDVKM. This CDR3 has 13 residues. The CDR3 DNA reads TGTGCCAGCAGTTACCCAACTTATCAGCCCCAGCATTTT. It specifies CASSYPTYQPQHF.

This sequence joins TRBV19 and TRBJ2-1; 7 bases align to TRBD2. Trimming at V came to 3 bases and at J to 8 bases, leaving 22 bases not matched to a gene. CDR1 and CDR2 from the germline V gene are LNHDA and SQIVND (reference sequence). The CDR3 is 19 residues long. As DNA, the CDR3 is TGTGCCAGTAGTATCAGTGCCCCCGTTCTAGCGGCGACCGCGGATGAGCAGTTCTTC. It specifies CASSISAPVLAATADEQFF.

In its sample, this clonotype was seen many times. This chain connects TRBV9 to TRBJ2-3; a possible D gene is TRBD2 (5 bases). Germline V gene data show CDR1 as SGDLS and CDR2 as YYNGEE. The V and J ends lost 0 bases and 5 bases respectively, with 7 bases between them. CDR3 length: 13 amino acids. Here the CDR3 reads CASSVGSEDTQYF. The CDR3 DNA is TGTGCCAGCAGCGTAGGTAGCGAAGATACGCAGTATTTT.

The chain is built from TRBV30 and TRBJ2-3; a weak D match, TRBD1 (6 bases). The CDR3 sequence is 13 residues long. The germline V gene encodes CDR1 GTSNPN and CDR2 SVGIG (reference sequence). V lost 2 bases and J 3 bases, leaving 9 bases between the germline ends. The CDR3 reads CAWSYRVTDTQYF. In DNA form, the CDR3 reads TGTGCCTGGAGTTACAGGGTAACAGATACGCAGTATTTT.

This clonotype was detected ten times or more. The chain carries TRBV18 and TRBJ2-1, with 8 bases aligning to TRBD2. V gave up 3 bases and J gave up 2 bases; unmatched junction bases: 3. The CDR3 sequence is 15 residues long. Germline loops: CDR1 KGHSH, CDR2 LQKENI. DNA for the CDR3: TGTGCCAGCTCACCTGAGGGACTAGCCTACAATGAGCAGTTCTTC. Amino acid sequence: CASSPEGLAYNEQFF.

There are many counts of this clonotype. This rearrangement joins TRBV27 to TRBJ2-1; D call uncertain. CDR1 is MNHEY and CDR2 is SMNVEV in the germline V gene (reference sequence). V dropped 4 bases and J dropped 10 bases, with 14 bases sitting between them. The CDR3 is 13 amino acids. CDR3 sequence: CASSSLTRPEQFF. Written as DNA, the CDR3 is TGTGCCAGCAGTTCCCTGACTCGACCCGAGCAGTTCTTC.

This clonotype was counted ten times or more. The DNA for the CDR3 is TGTGCCAGCTTGAGGGGCCCCTACAATGAGCAGTTCTTC. Translation gives CASLRGPYNEQFF. This chain joins TRBV6-1 and TRBJ2-1, with D perhaps given as TRBD1 or TRBD2 (5 bases each). The CDR3 consists of 13 residues. Looked up from germline, CDR1 is MNHNS and CDR2 is SASEGT. V gave up 8 bases and J gave up 2 bases, with 10 bases separating them.

This clonotype has at least ten counts. The gene calls are TRBV12-3 or TRBV12-4 and TRBJ2-2, with unresolved D. The CDR3 is 14 amino acids. The V and J ends lost 9 bases and 4 bases respectively, with 15 bases between them. The DNA for the CDR3 is TGTGCCAGTCAAGAACCCGCTTCCACCGGGGAGCTGTTTTTT. Translation gives CASQEPASTGELFF.

This clonotype was recorded at least ten times. This chain uses TRBV12-3 or TRBV12-4 with TRBJ2-3, with TRBD2 identical over 12 bases. This CDR3 region has 15 residues. V lost 6 bases, J lost 4 bases, and 5 bases stayed unmatched. The CDR3 DNA follows: TGTGCCAGCAGGGAGACTAGCGGGAGACCAGATACGCAGTATTTT. Encoded protein: CASRETSGRPDTQYF.

The V gene is TRBV20-1, the J gene TRBJ2-3, with D possibly being TRBD2 (6 bases). The germline V gene has CDR1 DFQATT and CDR2 SNEGSKA (reference sequence). The CDR3 is made up of 13 amino acids. V was trimmed by 3 bases and J by 3 bases, leaving 10 bases between them. CDR3 region: CSASGGGTDTQYF. The CDR3 DNA reads as TGCAGTGCTAGCGGGGGAGGAACAGATACGCAGTATTTT.

This clonotype turned up a few times. The rearrangement links TRBV13 to TRBJ2-1; the match to TRBD2 covers 13 bases. The junction had 11 bases not matched to a gene; V was cut back by 5 bases and J by 7 bases. Germline lookup yields CDR1 PRHDT and CDR2 FYEKMQ (reference sequence). The CDR3 is 17 residues long. The CDR3 region has the DNA TGTGCCAGCAGCGCAGGACTAGCGGGAGTGCAGGATAATGAGCAGTTCTTC. This sequence encodes CASSAGLAGVQDNEQFF.

As regards this clonotype: Relative to the germline gene, one junction end is altered; a read error may explain this. The genes are TRBV20-1 and TRBJ2-7, with 11 bases lining up with TRBD2. CDR3 length: 17 residues. CDR1 and CDR2 (germline): DFQATT, SNEGSKA (reference sequence). CDR3 amino acids: CCAPAGTSGKSSYEQYF. CDR3 DNA: TGCTGTGCTCCTGCCGGGACTAGCGGAAAGAGCTCCTACGAGCAGTACTTC.

This clonotype has ten or more counts. In DNA form, the CDR3 reads TGTGCCAGCAGCTTGCTTTTTACCGATGAGCAGTTCTTC. This gives the protein CASSLLFTDEQFF. J is TRBJ2-1 and V is TRBV5-5, with D hard to call. This CDR3 region has 13 residues. Germline values: CDR1 SGHKS, CDR2 YYEKEE (reference sequence). The V end was cut by 1 base, the J end by 8 bases, with 10 bases between.